Each of the 22 T cell receptor beta chains below was sequenced from the same sample in a study of shared clonotypes between healthy human individuals. TCRdb keeps only in-frame clones here, not all; method: immunoSEQ multiplex PCR. The sample carries 630,000 or so clones, 95% to 98% recorded once. Only CD45RO-negative cells positively selected for CCR7 counted as naive CD8 cells, so terminally differentiated effector memory CD45RA+ cells were excluded. Sequenced sample: naive CD8+ T cells sorted from blood. These receptors originate from a man younger than 40 in good health.

The chain joins TRBV7-6 to TRBJ1-1; D remains unclear. Looked up from germline, CDR1 is SGHVS and CDR2 is FNYEAQ. The CDR3 has 14 amino acids. Trimming removed 4 bases from V and 3 bases from J, with 12 bases in between. The CDR3 DNA sequence: TGTGCCAGCAGCTCAGTTCGGAGGGACACTGAAGCTTTCTTT. It encodes CASSSVRRDTEAFF.

The CDR3 region has the DNA TGTGCCAGCACCACGGACACCCGCAACCACTACGAGCAGTACTTC. It specifies CASTTDTRNHYEQYF. The chain couples TRBV6-4 to TRBJ2-7; TRBD1 might be the D (5 bases). Trimming pared 7 bases from V and 3 bases from J, leaving 19 bases between. The CDR3 runs to 15 residues. Looked up from germline, CDR1 is MRHNA and CDR2 is SNTAGT.

The V and J genes are TRBV11-2 and TRBJ2-3, with D tentatively TRBD1 (6 bases). Deletions cut 1 base from V and 2 bases from J, with 16 bases between. Germline lookup yields CDR1 SGHAT and CDR2 FQNNGV. The CDR3 covers 17 residues. The CDR3 is CASSLGGTGFFTDTQYF. The CDR3 nucleotides read TGTGCCAGCAGCTTAGGTGGCACAGGGTTTTTCACAGATACGCAGTATTTT.

This clone was counted once. The CDR3 here is CASSLSGPDGYTF. The DNA for the CDR3 is TGTGCCAGCAGTTTATCAGGGCCAGATGGCTACACCTTC. The chain employs TRBV6-5 and TRBJ1-2, with D perhaps TRBD1 (5 bases). Trimming left V 4 bases short and J 6 bases short, with 12 bases between. Germline CDR1 is MNHEY and CDR2 is SVGAGI. The CDR3 has 13 amino acids.

The rearrangement uses TRBV9 and TRBJ1-2; weak D call: TRBD1 (6 bases). The length of the CDR3 is 12 residues. CDR1 is SGDLS and CDR2 is YYNGEE in the germline V gene. The germline V and J ends were trimmed by 8 bases and 6 bases, with 14 bases remaining between them. The CDR3 sequence is CASSGTRDGYTF. DNA of the CDR3: TGTGCCAGTTCCGGGACACGTGATGGCTACACCTTC. The whole variable domain, filled in from reference TRBV9 and TRBJ1-2, reads DSGVTQTPKHLITATGQRVTLRCSPRSGDLSVYWYQQSLDQGLQFLIQYYNGEERAKGNILERFSAQQFPDLHSELNLSSLELGDSALYFCASSGTRDGYTFGSGTRLTVV.

This sequence joins TRBV18 and TRBJ2-1; TRBD1 agrees at 9 bases. The V segment lost 4 bases and the J segment 7 bases; nucleotides outside the gene matches: 8. CDR3 length: 15 amino acids. Germline V CDR1 and CDR2: KGHSH, LQKENI. The CDR3 bases are TGTGCCAGCTCACTGGGACAGGGTTCTCGGAATGAGCAGTTCTTC. It codes for CASSLGQGSRNEQFF.

The chain carries TRBV27 and TRBJ1-1, with no clear D. The CDR3 is 10 residues long. The V gene lost 8 bases and the J gene lost 6 bases, with 7 bases spanning the gap. Per germline, CDR1 MNHEY and CDR2 SMNVEV (reference sequence). The CDR3 protein is CASGVSEAFF. The DNA of the CDR3 is TGTGCCAGCGGTGTCTCTGAAGCTTTCTTT.

The chain couples TRBV7-9 to TRBJ2-7; 12 nucleotides match TRBD2. The length of the CDR3 is 17 residues. Germline CDR1 SEHNR, CDR2 FQNEAQ (reference sequence). V was clipped by 4 bases and J by 0 bases; unmatched bases: 7. CDR3 sequence (DNA): TGTGCCAGCAGCTCGGGACTAGCGGGCAGTAGCTCCTACGAGCAGTACTTC. It codes for CASSSGLAGSSSYEQYF.

The V and J genes are TRBV7-9 and TRBJ2-4, with TRBD2 identical over 14 bases. Per the germline V gene, CDR1 is SEHNR and CDR2 is FQNEAQ (reference sequence). The V segment lost 3 bases and the J segment 15 bases; nucleotides outside the gene matches: 13. The CDR3 sequence is 16 residues long. The CDR3 region has the DNA TGTGCCAGCAGCTTGGGACTGGGGACTAGCGGGAGACGTTTGTACTTC. This gives the protein CASSLGLGTSGRRLYF.

The J gene is TRBJ2-2, the V gene TRBV29-1; possibly TRBD1 for D (6 bases). Germline values: CDR1 SQVTM, CDR2 ANQGSEA. Trimming cost V 5 bases and J 2 bases, with 12 bases left between them. The CDR3 contains 14 residues. The CDR3 DNA follows: TGCAGCGTTACAGGGCGGCGAAACACCGGGGAGCTGTTTTTT. Its translation is CSVTGRRNTGELFF.

This sequence joins TRBV7-9 and TRBJ1-5, with 7 bases matching TRBD1. CDR1 is SEHNR and CDR2 is FQNEAQ in the germline V gene (reference sequence). V was pared by 8 bases and J by 3 bases, with 7 bases of the junction left unmatched. The CDR3 runs to 14 residues. CDR3 in DNA: TGTGCCAGCGGGAGGGACAGTCTCAATCAGCCCCAGCATTTT. Translating it yields CASGRDSLNQPQHF.

This clone was observed a few times. The gene calls are TRBV30 and TRBJ2-7; maybe TRBD2 (6 bases). Germline V CDR1 and CDR2: GTSNPN, SVGIG (reference sequence). The V and J ends lost 2 bases and 4 bases respectively, with 18 bases between them. The CDR3 length is 15 residues. The CDR3 loop is CAWSWGVGNLYEQYF. CDR3 sequence (DNA): TGTGCCTGGAGTTGGGGGGTCGGAAACCTATACGAGCAGTACTTC.

This rearrangement joins TRBV10-2 to TRBJ2-7, with D unresolved. V dropped 8 bases and J dropped 2 bases, with 13 bases sitting between them. The CDR3 length is 13 residues. Germline V gives CDR1 WSHSY, CDR2 SAAADI. The CDR3 sequence: CASGHRVAYEQYF. Written as DNA, the CDR3 is TGCGCCAGCGGCCACCGGGTCGCCTACGAGCAGTACTTC.

This chain links TRBV9 with TRBJ2-7; D unresolved. The germline gives CDR1 SGDLS, CDR2 YYNGEE. Trimming stripped 0 bases from V and 3 bases from J, with 7 bases between. The CDR3 is 13 amino acids. CDR3 region: CASSVDRGYEQYF. In DNA, the CDR3 is TGTGCCAGCAGCGTAGACAGAGGCTACGAGCAGTACTTC.

CDR3 sequence (DNA): TGTGCCAGCAGCTTATCCCTGAGACAGGGTTGGAAGTGGGGCTACACCTTC. This gives the protein CASSLSLRQGWKWGYTF. The chain joins TRBV11-2 to TRBJ1-2; 7 bases are shared with TRBD1. This CDR3 has 17 residues. The germline V gene has CDR1 SGHAT and CDR2 FQNNGV. V lost 2 bases, J lost 8 bases, and 17 bases stayed unmatched.

The chain couples TRBV25-1 to TRBJ1-5, with a tentative D call TRBD1 (6 bases). From germline, CDR1 is MGHDK and CDR2 SYGVNS. This CDR3 contains 14 residues. V lost 4 bases and J 5 bases, leaving 12 bases between the germline ends. The CDR3 DNA sequence: TGTGCCAGCAGTGCAACAGGGCCCCATCAGCCCCAGCATTTT. It is translated as CASSATGPHQPQHF.

This chain joins TRBV15 and TRBJ2-7; TRBD1 aligns across 9 bases. Germline values: CDR1 LNHNV, CDR2 YYDKDF (reference sequence). Germline trimming cut 0 bases from V and 3 bases from J; bases unmatched to any gene: 9. The CDR3 extends over 17 amino acids. In nucleotides, the CDR3 is TGTGCCACCAGCAGAGATCTCTGGGGACAGGGATACTACGAGCAGTACTTC. Its protein product is CATSRDLWGQGYYEQYF.

As to this clone: Lacking the conserved final phenylalanine or tryptophan, this CDR3 likely reflects a read error. This rearrangement joins TRBV9 to TRBJ2-7; unclear D gene. CDR1 is SGDLS and CDR2 is YYNGEE in the germline V gene. With 3 bases removed from V and 1 base from J, the gap between germline ends came to 5 bases. The CDR3 runs 12 residues. This CDR3 is CASSATSYEQYL. CDR3 DNA sequence: TGTGCCAGCAGCGCGACGTCCTACGAGCAGTACCTC.

This chain connects TRBV2 to TRBJ2-7; no definite D call. Trimming removed 5 bases at V and 0 bases at J, with 11 bases between. Germline CDR1 and CDR2: SNHLY and FYNNEI. The CDR3 length is 14 residues. For the CDR3, the DNA is TGTGCCAGCAGTACAGAGTTAAGCTCCTACGAGCAGTACTTC. This gives the protein CASSTELSSYEQYF.

The chain carries TRBV29-1 and TRBJ2-2; unclear D gene. Germline loops: CDR1 SQVTM, CDR2 ANQGSEA. The length of the CDR3 is 15 residues. V was shortened by 3 bases and J by 2 bases, with 13 bases between the two germline ends. CDR3 in amino acids: CSVEAADQNTGELFF. In DNA, the CDR3 is TGCAGCGTTGAGGCGGCAGATCAAAACACCGGGGAGCTGTTTTTT.

This chain joins TRBV10-1 and TRBJ2-1; 7 bases match TRBD1. CDR1 is WNHNN, CDR2 SYGVQD, per germline (reference sequence). This CDR3 has 16 amino acids. V lost 0 bases to trimming and J lost 0 bases; unmatched junction nucleotides: 2. The CDR3 is CASSESTGNSYNEQFF. The CDR3 coding sequence is TGCGCCAGCAGTGAGTCGACAGGGAACTCCTACAATGAGCAGTTCTTC.

The J gene is TRBJ1-5, the V gene TRBV6-5, with D uncertain. V lost 0 bases and J lost 6, with 12 bases in between. Germline V gene data show CDR1 as MNHEY and CDR2 as SVGAGI. This CDR3 comprises 15 residues. The CDR3 spells CASSYSSGPGQPQHF. CDR3 sequence (DNA): TGTGCCAGCAGTTACTCGAGTGGGCCCGGTCAGCCCCAGCATTTT.